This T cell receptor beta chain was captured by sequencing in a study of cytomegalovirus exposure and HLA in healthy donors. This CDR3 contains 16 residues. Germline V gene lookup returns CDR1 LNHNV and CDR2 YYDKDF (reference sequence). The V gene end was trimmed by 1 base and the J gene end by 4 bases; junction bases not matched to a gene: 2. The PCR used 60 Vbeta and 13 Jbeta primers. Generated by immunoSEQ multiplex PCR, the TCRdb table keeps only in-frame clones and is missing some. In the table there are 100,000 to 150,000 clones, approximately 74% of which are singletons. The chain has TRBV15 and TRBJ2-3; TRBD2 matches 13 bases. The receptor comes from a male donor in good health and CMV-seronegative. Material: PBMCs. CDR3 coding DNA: TGTGCCACCAGCAGAGGGACTAGCGGGAGTTCAGATACGCAGTATTTT. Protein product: CATSRGTSGSSDTQYF.